This is a list of T cell receptor beta chains from one sample in a study of cytomegalovirus exposure and HLA in healthy donors. Method: immunoSEQ multiplex PCR; TCRdb's copy keeps in-frame clones and lacks some. The table includes 200,000 or so clones, roughly 88% detected once. The sequencing input was PBMCs. All receptors derive from a woman younger than 45 in good health and CMV-seropositive. The CDR3 runs from the conserved cysteine through the conserved F or W. A D gene is named only where the DNA matches it firmly. Not all rows give a size; the values are once, few, many and, for expanded clones, a class.

J: TRBJ2-1
size: .
V: TRBV11-2
D: .
CDR3: CASSPGHNNEQFF
DNA: TGTGCCAGCAGCCCGGGACATAACAATGAGCAGTTCTTC

J: TRBJ2-1
size: .
V: TRBV29-1
D: .
CDR3: CSVEDWAKQFF
DNA: TGCAGCGTTGAAGACTGGGCCAAGCAGTTCTTC

J: TRBJ1-2
size: .
V: TRBV15
D: .
CDR3: CATSRVQGLGGYTF
DNA: TGTGCCACCAGCAGGGTACAGGGTCTCGGTGGCTACACCTTC

J: TRBJ2-7
size: .
V: TRBV7-9
D: .
CDR3: CASSFLGRSGFYEQYF
DNA: TGTGCCAGCAGCTTTCTCGGAAGGAGCGGCTTCTACGAGCAGTACTTC

J: TRBJ2-7
size: .
V: TRBV15
D: TRBD2
CDR3: CATSRDTLAGVSTSHEQYF
DNA: TGTGCCACCAGCAGAGATACCCTAGCGGGAGTATCAACGTCCCACGAGCAGTACTTC

J: TRBJ1-1
size: .
V: TRBV6-1
D: .
CDR3: CASIRVTEAFF
DNA: TGTGCCAGCATCAGGGTAACTGAAGCTTTCTTT

J: TRBJ2-3
size: once
V: TRBV5-6
D: TRBD2
CDR3: CASSFLGAGGTDTQYF
DNA: TGTGCCAGCAGCTTCCTAGGGGCGGGAGGAACAGATACGCAGTATTTT

J: TRBJ1-2
size: .
V: TRBV29-1
D: .
CDR3: CSVLSNYGYTF
DNA: TGCAGCGTTTTATCTAACTATGGCTACACCTTC

J: TRBJ1-5
size: .
V: TRBV27
D: .
CDR3: CASSHDSFSNQPQHF
DNA: TGTGCCAGCAGCCATGACAGTTTTAGCAATCAGCCCCAGCATTTT

J: TRBJ1-5
size: once
V: TRBV6-1
D: .
CDR3: CASSDPKGWQPQHF
DNA: TGTGCCAGCAGTGACCCCAAGGGGTGGCAGCCCCAGCATTTT

J: TRBJ1-3
size: .
V: TRBV25-1
D: TRBD1
CDR3: CASSEPDRVSGNTIYF
DNA: TGTGCCAGCAGTGAGCCCGACAGGGTCTCTGGAAACACCATATATTTT

J: TRBJ1-1
size: .
V: TRBV4-1
D: .
CDR3: CASSHPPGLGVITEAFF
DNA: TGCGCCAGCAGCCACCCACCCGGGCTCGGGGTTATCACTGAAGCTTTCTTT

J: TRBJ1-2
size: .
V: TRBV2
D: .
CDR3: CASQEREGYGYTF
DNA: TGTGCCAGCCAAGAACGGGAGGGCTATGGCTACACCTTC

J: TRBJ2-5
size: .
V: TRBV11-2
D: .
CDR3: CASSLGHQETQYF
DNA: TGTGCCAGCAGCTTAGGACATCAAGAGACCCAGTACTTC

J: TRBJ2-2
size: .
V: TRBV4-1
D: .
CDR3: CASSPLGTLAGELFF
DNA: TGCGCCAGCAGCCCACTAGGGACACTTGCCGGGGAGCTGTTTTTT

J: TRBJ2-3
size: .
V: TRBV21-1
D: .
CDR3: CASSKGGTMEDTQYF
DNA: TGTGCCAGCAGCAAAGGAGGGACAATGGAAGATACGCAGTATTTT

J: TRBJ1-5
size: .
V: TRBV28
D: .
CDR3: CASSLVPGGGDQPQHF
DNA: TGTGCCAGCAGTTTGGTGCCAGGCGGGGGGGATCAGCCCCAGCATTTT

J: TRBJ2-3
size: .
V: TRBV11-1
D: TRBD2
CDR3: CASSLPGLAINTQYF
DNA: TGTGCCAGCAGCTTACCGGGACTAGCGATTAATACGCAGTATTTT

J: TRBJ1-3
size: .
V: TRBV7-9
D: .
CDR3: CASSLVSGAAGNTIYF
DNA: TGTGCCAGCAGCTTAGTTTCAGGGGCGGCTGGAAACACCATATATTTT

J: TRBJ1-1
size: .
V: TRBV6-5
D: .
CDR3: CASSDSYTEAFF
DNA: TGTGCCAGCAGTGACAGTTACACTGAAGCTTTCTTT

J: TRBJ2-1
size: once
V: TRBV6-5
D: .
CDR3: CASSRDTVAYNEQFF
DNA: TGTGCCAGCAGCCGGGATACTGTGGCCTACAATGAGCAGTTCTTC